The rows below give T cell receptor beta chains drawn from one sample of a study of OX40 agonist ivuxolimab in advanced cancers. Generated by immunoSEQ multiplex PCR, the TCRdb table keeps only in-frame clones and is missing some. The sample comprises about 100,000 clones, more than 85% of which are singletons, and approximately 0.58% rests with the top ten. The source material was CD4+ or CD8+ T cells sorted from blood, sampled in a trial of the OX40 agonist ivuxolimab. These receptors originate from an adult with an advanced solid tumor such as melanoma, head and neck, liver or kidney cancer. The CDR3 runs from the conserved cysteine through the conserved F or W. The order of the fields is CDR3 length, D gene, J gene, V gene, clone size, CDR3 DNA, CDR3 protein. The D gene is left open where the match is weak. Clone size is given for some rows only: seen once, a few or many times, or a class if the clone is expanded.

CDR3 length: 14; D gene: TRBD2; J gene: TRBJ2-1; V gene: TRBV10-3; clone size: .; CDR3 DNA: TGTGCCACCCGGACTAGCGGGAGGGCAAATGAGCAGTTCTTC; CDR3 protein: CATRTSGRANEQFF
CDR3 length: 16; D gene: .; J gene: TRBJ1-3; V gene: TRBV5-1; clone size: .; CDR3 DNA: TGCGCCAGCAGCTTGGGTTTGCTCATCTCTGGAAACACCATATATTTT; CDR3 protein: CASSLGLLISGNTIYF
CDR3 length: 13; D gene: TRBD1; J gene: TRBJ2-3; V gene: TRBV30; clone size: .; CDR3 DNA: TGTGCCCGGAAATACAGGGGCCAGGATACGCAGTATTTT; CDR3 protein: CARKYRGQDTQYF
CDR3 length: 14; D gene: TRBD1; J gene: TRBJ2-2; V gene: TRBV5-1; clone size: once; CDR3 DNA: TGCGCCAGCAGCTTGGGACAGGGGGCCGGGGAGCTGTTTTTT; CDR3 protein: CASSLGQGAGELFF
CDR3 length: 16; D gene: .; J gene: TRBJ2-2; V gene: TRBV18; clone size: once; CDR3 DNA: TGTGCCAGCTCACCAGGACACGCCGGCTACACCGGGGAGCTGTTTTTT; CDR3 protein: CASSPGHAGYTGELFF
CDR3 length: 13; D gene: TRBD2; J gene: TRBJ2-3; V gene: TRBV6-5; clone size: .; CDR3 DNA: TGTGCCAGCAACCCCCTAGCGGGAGATACGCAGTATTTT; CDR3 protein: CASNPLAGDTQYF
CDR3 length: 15; D gene: .; J gene: TRBJ1-5; V gene: TRBV4-2; clone size: .; CDR3 DNA: TGTGCCAGCAGCCAAGATATCGGGGTCGGCCAGCCCCAGCATTTT; CDR3 protein: CASSQDIGVGQPQHF
CDR3 length: 14; D gene: .; J gene: TRBJ1-2; V gene: TRBV7-3; clone size: .; CDR3 DNA: TGTGCCAGCAGCCCACAAGAGACTAACTATGGCTACACCTTC; CDR3 protein: CASSPQETNYGYTF
CDR3 length: 13; D gene: .; J gene: TRBJ2-3; V gene: TRBV7-8; clone size: .; CDR3 DNA: TGTGCCAGCAGAGACCCGCCCACAGATACGCAGTATTTT; CDR3 protein: CASRDPPTDTQYF
CDR3 length: 16; D gene: TRBD1; J gene: TRBJ2-1; V gene: TRBV28; clone size: .; CDR3 DNA: TGTGCCAGCGGGTCGGCAACAGGGGGCTCCTACAATGAGCAGTTCTTC; CDR3 protein: CASGSATGGSYNEQFF
CDR3 length: 12; D gene: .; J gene: TRBJ2-7; V gene: TRBV5-1; clone size: few; CDR3 DNA: TGCGCCAGCAGCTTGGAAATGGGGGAGCAGTACTTC; CDR3 protein: CASSLEMGEQYF
CDR3 length: 14; D gene: .; J gene: TRBJ2-7; V gene: TRBV6-5; clone size: .; CDR3 DNA: TGTGCCAGCAGTTACCAAATCGGTTCCTACGAGCAGTACTTC; CDR3 protein: CASSYQIGSYEQYF
CDR3 length: 16; D gene: .; J gene: TRBJ2-3; V gene: TRBV7-9; clone size: .; CDR3 DNA: TGTGCCAGCAGCTTAGTTCTTGTTACTAGCACAGATACGCAGTATTTT; CDR3 protein: CASSLVLVTSTDTQYF
CDR3 length: 11; D gene: .; J gene: TRBJ1-2; V gene: TRBV18; clone size: .; CDR3 DNA: TGTGCCAGCTCATCCGCGGGAGGCTACACCTTC; CDR3 protein: CASSSAGGYTF
CDR3 length: 14; D gene: .; J gene: TRBJ1-2; V gene: TRBV6-5; clone size: .; CDR3 DNA: TGTGCCAGCAGTTACTCAGGGCGGAACTATGGCTACACCTTC; CDR3 protein: CASSYSGRNYGYTF
CDR3 length: 14; D gene: TRBD1; J gene: TRBJ1-2; V gene: TRBV5-1; clone size: .; CDR3 DNA: TGCGCCAGCAGCCCCGGGGGACAGAACTATGGCTACACCTTC; CDR3 protein: CASSPGGQNYGYTF
CDR3 length: 15; D gene: .; J gene: TRBJ2-3; V gene: TRBV28; clone size: .; CDR3 DNA: TGTGCCACCGCCCCATTAGGGTACCGCACAGATACGCAGTATTTT; CDR3 protein: CATAPLGYRTDTQYF
CDR3 length: 15; D gene: TRBD1; J gene: TRBJ1-5; V gene: TRBV27; clone size: .; CDR3 DNA: TGTGCCAGCAGTTTCCTCGGGACAGGGGATCAGCCCCAGCATTTT; CDR3 protein: CASSFLGTGDQPQHF
CDR3 length: 15; D gene: .; J gene: TRBJ2-7; V gene: TRBV11-2; clone size: .; CDR3 DNA: TGTGCCAGCAGCTTAATGTCCTTAAAAACCTACGAGCAGTACTTC; CDR3 protein: CASSLMSLKTYEQYF
CDR3 length: 13; D gene: .; J gene: TRBJ2-5; V gene: TRBV14; clone size: .; CDR3 DNA: TGTGCCAGCAGCCAAGATCCCCGTGGGGCCCAGTACTTC; CDR3 protein: CASSQDPRGAQYF
CDR3 length: 15; D gene: .; J gene: TRBJ1-5; V gene: TRBV6-1; clone size: once; CDR3 DNA: TGTGCCAGCAGTGAGCAGGGGATTGGCAATCAGCCCCAGCATTTT; CDR3 protein: CASSEQGIGNQPQHF
CDR3 length: 13; D gene: .; J gene: TRBJ2-7; V gene: TRBV7-2; clone size: .; CDR3 DNA: TGTGCCAGCAGCCCCCAGGGGGAGGGCGAGCAGTACTTC; CDR3 protein: CASSPQGEGEQYF
CDR3 length: 14; D gene: .; J gene: TRBJ1-4; V gene: TRBV19; clone size: .; CDR3 DNA: TGTGCCAGTAGTCTAACAGGGACTGGTGAAAAACTGTTTTTT; CDR3 protein: CASSLTGTGEKLFF
CDR3 length: 16; D gene: TRBD2; J gene: TRBJ2-3; V gene: TRBV2; clone size: once; CDR3 DNA: TGTGCCAGCAGGGGGAGCAGTACTAGCGTCACAGATACGCAGTATTTT; CDR3 protein: CASRGSSTSVTDTQYF